One and the same sample provided the 12 T cell receptor beta chains below, sequenced in a study of blood T cell repertoires in COVID-19. Profiling relied on immunoSEQ multiplex PCR, and the TCRdb table lists in-frame clones only, not all of them. The sample has around 85,000 clones; roughly 87% are singletons. Input material: peripheral blood. These receptors were collected from a man between 60 and 75 years old with acute or convalescent COVID-19.

The chain couples TRBV3-1 (or the pseudogene TRBV3-2) to TRBJ2-2; 8 bases line up with TRBD1. V dropped 5 bases and J dropped 7; count of bases not matched to a gene: 3. This CDR3 is 13 amino acids long. Per the germline V gene, CDR1 is LGHDT and CDR2 is YNNKEL (reference sequence). CDR3: CASSSRGRGELFF. Written as DNA, the CDR3 is TGTGCCAGCAGCTCCAGGGGGCGCGGGGAGCTGTTTTTT.

Within the sample, this clone is medium-sized. The gene calls are TRBV9 and TRBJ2-3; 9 nucleotides agree with TRBD2. The junction had 2 bases not matched to a gene; V was cut back by 1 base and J by 5 bases. CDR3 length equals 14 residues. Germline loops: CDR1 SGDLS, CDR2 YYNGEE. CDR3 sequence reads: CASSVLAGKDTQYF. The DNA for the CDR3 is TGTGCCAGCAGCGTACTAGCGGGGAAAGATACGCAGTATTTT.

The rearrangement links TRBV7-8 to TRBJ2-1; 9 bases are a match to TRBD2. V was pared by 5 bases and J by 4 bases, with 6 bases of the junction left unmatched. The CDR3 contains 15 residues. Looked up from germline, CDR1 is SGHVS and CDR2 is FQNEAQ. The chain's CDR3 is CASSQMAGGYNEQFF. Here the CDR3 DNA reads TGTGCCAGCAGCCAAATGGCGGGGGGGTACAATGAGCAGTTCTTC.

CDR3 in DNA: TGTGCCAGTAGTTCAGGGGAAACGGGCCATAGCAATCAGCCCCAGCATTTT. Protein product: CASSSGETGHSNQPQHF. The V and J genes are TRBV19 and TRBJ1-5; perhaps TRBD1 as D (6 bases). CDR1 LNHDA and CDR2 SQIVND come from the germline V gene (reference sequence). Trimming removed 5 bases from V and 0 bases from J, with 17 bases in between. The CDR3 sequence is 17 residues long.

V and J are TRBV10-3 and TRBJ1-1, with 8 bases identical to TRBD1. Germline V gene lookup returns CDR1 ENHRY and CDR2 SYGVKD. The CDR3 spans 13 residues. V shed 8 bases, J shed 3 bases, and the junction held 5 bases outside the gene matches. CDR3 sequence reads: CAIGADRDTEAFF. The DNA of the CDR3 is TGTGCCATCGGGGCGGACAGGGACACTGAAGCTTTCTTT.

As concerns this clone: The sample holds other DNA sequences that translate to the same CDR3. The chain uses TRBV3-1 (or the pseudogene TRBV3-2) and TRBJ1-5; 7 bases align to TRBD1. V gave up 4 bases and J gave up 5 bases; unmatched junction bases: 5. Germline V gene sequence: CDR1 LGHDT, CDR2 YNNKEL (reference sequence). The CDR3 spans 14 residues. The CDR3 is CASSRTGGDQPQHF. CDR3 bases: TGTGCCAGCAGCCGGACAGGAGGCGATCAGCCCCAGCATTTT.

V and J are TRBV7-2 and TRBJ2-5; possibly TRBD1 for D (6 bases). Germline loops: CDR1 SGHTA, CDR2 FQGNSA. V lost 6 bases and J lost 2, with 13 bases in between. This CDR3 has 14 amino acids. CDR3 sequence (DNA): TGTGCCAGCAGATACACAGGGTGGCAAGAGACCCAGTACTTC. Amino acid sequence: CASRYTGWQETQYF.

This sequence joins TRBV6-2 or TRBV6-3 and TRBJ2-7; 9 bases align to TRBD2. The ends lost 3 bases at V and 3 bases at J; junction bases unmatched: 3. CDR1 and CDR2 from the germline V gene are MNHEY and SVGEGT. CDR3 length equals 14 residues. This CDR3 reads CASSYSGGVYEQYF. The CDR3 DNA sequence: TGTGCCAGCAGTTATAGCGGGGGAGTCTACGAGCAGTACTTC.

This chain joins TRBV5-6 and TRBJ2-5; D unresolved. CDR3 length: 15 amino acids. Germline V lookup: CDR1 SGHDT, CDR2 YYEEEE. Trimming took 4 bases from V and 8 from J, leaving 21 bases between them. The chain's CDR3 is CASSPMGQEGKTQYF. The CDR3 DNA follows: TGTGCCAGCAGCCCTATGGGCCAGGAAGGAAAAACCCAGTACTTC.

V gene TRBV7-8 combines with J gene TRBJ2-7, with 10 bases that match TRBD1. The CDR3 loop spans 17 amino acids. CDR1 and CDR2 from the germline V gene are SGHVS and FQNEAQ. V lost 5 bases, J lost 3 bases, and 13 bases stayed unmatched. The DNA of the CDR3 is TGTGCCAGCAGCCCCCGCCTAGGACAGGGGGACTACTACGAGCAGTACTTC. Encoded protein: CASSPRLGQGDYYEQYF.

This rearrangement joins TRBV28 to TRBJ1-5; D is possibly TRBD1 (5 bases). The CDR3 sequence is 13 residues long. V was clipped by 5 bases and J by 6 bases, with 11 bases between them. Germline loops: CDR1 MDHEN, CDR2 SYDVKM. CDR3 sequence: CASSGAGRQPQHF. The DNA of the CDR3 is TGTGCCAGCAGTGGGGCGGGGCGTCAGCCCCAGCATTTT. The full variable domain, completed using reference TRBV28 and TRBJ1-5, is DVKVTQSSRYLVKRTGEKVFLECVQDMDHENMFWYRQDPGLGLRLIYFSYDVKMKEKGDIPEGYSVSREKKERFSLILESASTNQTSMYLCASSGAGRQPQHFGDGTRLSIL.

The genes are TRBV3-1 (or the pseudogene TRBV3-2) and TRBJ2-2; no clear D gene. Germline values: CDR1 LGHDT, CDR2 YNNKEL (reference sequence). V lost 1 base and J lost 4, with 7 bases in between. CDR3 size: 14 residues. The CDR3 loop is CASSQGRVTGELFF. The CDR3 DNA sequence: TGTGCCAGCAGCCAAGGACGGGTCACCGGGGAGCTGTTTTTT.